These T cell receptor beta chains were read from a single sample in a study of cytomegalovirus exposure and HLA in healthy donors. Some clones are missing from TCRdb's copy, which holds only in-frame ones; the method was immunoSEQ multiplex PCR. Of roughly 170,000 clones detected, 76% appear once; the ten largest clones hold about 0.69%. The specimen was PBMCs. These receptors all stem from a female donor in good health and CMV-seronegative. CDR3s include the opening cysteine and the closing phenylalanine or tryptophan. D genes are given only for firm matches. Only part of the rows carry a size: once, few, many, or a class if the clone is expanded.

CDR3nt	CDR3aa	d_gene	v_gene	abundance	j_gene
TGTGCCAGCAGCTTAGGAGGGGACTATAATTCACCCCTCCACTTT	CASSLGGDYNSPLHF	-	TRBV7-3	-	TRBJ1-6
TGTGCCAGCTGGCGGGCGCAGCGGGGCAATGAGCAGTTCTTC	CASWRAQRGNEQFF	TRBD2	TRBV6-5	-	TRBJ2-1
TGCAGCGTGGCCCCGACAGGGCCGCCCTACGAGCAGTACTTC	CSVAPTGPPYEQYF	TRBD1	TRBV29-1	-	TRBJ2-7
TGTGCCAGCAGCCGAGGGGGCCCCATATACTACGAGCAGTACTTC	CASSRGGPIYYEQYF	-	TRBV21-1	-	TRBJ2-7
TGCGCCAGCAGCCAAGAGTTCAGGGTTGGGGCCAACGGCCTGACTTTC	CASSQEFRVGANGLTF	-	TRBV4-3	-	TRBJ2-6
TGCAGCGTCCGGGACTCGCACACCGGGGAGCTGTTTTTT	CSVRDSHTGELFF	-	TRBV29-1	-	TRBJ2-2
TGTGCCAGCAGCCAAGTAGGCGGGACCTCCTACGAGCAGTACTTC	CASSQVGGTSYEQYF	-	TRBV4-2	-	TRBJ2-7
TGTGCCAGCAGCTCCGGACACCTATACGGCGACACCGGGGAGCTGTTTTTT	CASSSGHLYGDTGELFF	-	TRBV9	-	TRBJ2-2
TGTGCCAGCAGTGAAATGGGCCGTTGGGCTTTCTTT	CASSEMGRWAFF	-	TRBV6-1	-	TRBJ1-1
TGTGCCAGCAGCCGGGACAGTTACTACGAGCAGTACTTC	CASSRDSYYEQYF	TRBD1	TRBV7-2	-	TRBJ2-7
TGTGCCAGCAGTTTATCGGGCTATCCGGTCGAGGAGCAGTACTTC	CASSLSGYPVEEQYF	-	TRBV27	-	TRBJ2-7
TGTGCCAGCAGGGGTCCGGGACAGGGGGTCTATGGCTACACCTTC	CASRGPGQGVYGYTF	TRBD1	TRBV28	-	TRBJ1-2
TGTGCCAGCAGGGGGGACAGCCTTGCCAAAAACAGTCAGTACTTC	CASRGDSLAKNSQYF	TRBD1	TRBV2	-	TRBJ2-4
TGTGCCAGCAGGGCTCCTAGTAGTTCCTACGAGCAGTACTTC	CASRAPSSSYEQYF	-	TRBV6-1	-	TRBJ2-7
TGTGCCAGCAGTTACTCTCCAGGGGCCGGCTACACCTTC	CASSYSPGAGYTF	-	TRBV6-5	-	TRBJ1-2
TGTGCCAGCTCACCAGGGGGACAGGGAAGGCGAGAGCAGTACTTC	CASSPGGQGRREQYF	TRBD1	TRBV18	-	TRBJ2-7
TGCGCCAGCAGCCTGGGGGGCGACAGGGTGGGCTATGGCTACACCTTC	CASSLGGDRVGYGYTF	TRBD1	TRBV4-3	once	TRBJ1-2
TGTGCCAGCTCTGAAAACCCGACAGGGTCGGACTATGGCTACACCTTC	CASSENPTGSDYGYTF	TRBD1	TRBV18	few	TRBJ1-2
TGTGCCAGCACCCTTTCGCTGGGGGCTCGAGGGCAGTTCTTC	CASTLSLGARGQFF	-	TRBV7-9	-	TRBJ2-1
TGTGCCAGCAGCCCCCGTCTTTCGAGCGAGCAGTACTTC	CASSPRLSSEQYF	-	TRBV9	-	TRBJ2-7
TGTGCCAGCAGCTCACAGGGTTCCTATAATTCACCCCTCCACTTT	CASSSQGSYNSPLHF	-	TRBV5-8	-	TRBJ1-6
TGTGCCAGTAGTCTCCGAGGTGAAAGTCAGCCCCAGCATTTT	CASSLRGESQPQHF	-	TRBV19	-	TRBJ1-5
TGCGCCAGCAGCGCCACCGGGACTAGTGTGCCCTACGAGCAGTACTTC	CASSATGTSVPYEQYF	TRBD2	TRBV5-1	-	TRBJ2-7
TGTGCCAGCAGCTCCGCTAGCGGGATGTCCTACAATGAGCAGTTCTTC	CASSSASGMSYNEQFF	TRBD2	TRBV5-4	-	TRBJ2-1
TGTGCCAGCAGCTATCTAGCGGGGGGATTGGAGTATTTT	CASSYLAGGLEYF	TRBD2	TRBV7-2	-	TRBJ2-3
TGTGCCAGCAGTGGGCCGAGGACTAGCGGAAGCACAGATACGCAGTATTTT	CASSGPRTSGSTDTQYF	TRBD2	TRBV2	-	TRBJ2-3
TGTGCCAGCAGCTCGGTTGGGACAGAGCTCTATGGCTACACCTTC	CASSSVGTELYGYTF	TRBD1	TRBV7-9	few	TRBJ1-2
TGTGCCAGCGACGCGGGGCACCTGGGGAACACTGAAGCTTTCTTT	CASDAGHLGNTEAFF	-	TRBV6-1	-	TRBJ1-1
TGTGCCAGCAGCTCCGGGACATCCCAGCCGCGAGCCAAAAACATTCAGTACTTC	CASSSGTSQPRAKNIQYF	-	TRBV5-4	-	TRBJ2-4
TGCAGCGTTGGGCTAGCGGGCTCCTACGAGCAGTACTTC	CSVGLAGSYEQYF	TRBD2	TRBV29-1	-	TRBJ2-7
TGCGCCAGCAGCTTGGCCGAGAGCACAGATACGCAGTATTTT	CASSLAESTDTQYF	-	TRBV5-1	-	TRBJ2-3
TGTGCCAGCAGCAAAGAGGGGACAGTGACCGGGGAGCTGTTTTTT	CASSKEGTVTGELFF	TRBD1	TRBV7-2	once	TRBJ2-2
TGTGCTAGTGGTTTGGTGGTCGACAGGGGCACTGAAGCTTTCTTT	CASGLVVDRGTEAFF	TRBD1	TRBV12-5	-	TRBJ1-1
TGCGCCAGCAGCACCAGGACTAGCGGCCAAGAGACCCAGTACTTC	CASSTRTSGQETQYF	TRBD2	TRBV5-1	-	TRBJ2-5
TGCGCCAGCAGCTTGGCCCCGGGACTAGCGAACAATGAGCAGTTCTTC	CASSLAPGLANNEQFF	TRBD2	TRBV5-1	-	TRBJ2-1
TGTGCCAGCAGCTCCCGCAGGGGGCTTGGCACAGATACGCAGTATTTT	CASSSRRGLGTDTQYF	TRBD1	TRBV7-2	-	TRBJ2-3
TGTGCCAGCAGCCCACGCACTAGCGGGAGAACAGATACGCAGTATTTT	CASSPRTSGRTDTQYF	TRBD2	TRBV11-3	-	TRBJ2-3
TGTGCCTCCACAGGGGGGACTGAAGCTTTCTTT	CASTGGTEAFF	TRBD1	TRBV30	-	TRBJ1-1
TGCGCCAGCAGCCCGGGACTTCCCTCCTACAATGAGCAGTTCTTC	CASSPGLPSYNEQFF	-	TRBV4-1	-	TRBJ2-1
TGTGCCAGCAGCTTAGGGGGCCTCCGACACGACGAGCAGTACTTC	CASSLGGLRHDEQYF	-	TRBV7-2	-	TRBJ2-7
TGTGCCCTCGTGGGGACAGACTATGGCTACACCTTC	CALVGTDYGYTF	TRBD1	TRBV2	-	TRBJ1-2
TGTGCCACTCGTGAGACAGGGCTCAATGAGCAGTTCTTC	CATRETGLNEQFF	TRBD1	TRBV19	-	TRBJ2-1
TGCGCCAGCAGCCAAGCACGAAGGGAGGGTTACGAGCAGTACTTC	CASSQARREGYEQYF	TRBD2	TRBV4-1	few	TRBJ2-7
TGTGCCAGCAGCTTATCCGGGGAATTGGACGAGCAGTACTTC	CASSLSGELDEQYF	-	TRBV11-2	-	TRBJ2-7
TGTGCCAGCAGCTCTACGACAGCTAGCAATCAGCCCCAGCATTTT	CASSSTTASNQPQHF	-	TRBV7-9	-	TRBJ1-5
TGTGCCAGCAGCTTAGAGGGCGGGGGAAGGGAACGGTACTTC	CASSLEGGGRERYF	TRBD2	TRBV7-2	-	TRBJ2-7
TGTGCCAGCAGTCCCGCGGACAGGAACACTGAAGCTTTCTTT	CASSPADRNTEAFF	-	TRBV28	-	TRBJ1-1
TGTGCCTGGAGTTCCCTGCCCGGGTACGGCACCGGGGAGCTGTTTTTT	CAWSSLPGYGTGELFF	-	TRBV30	few	TRBJ2-2
TGTGCCAGCAGTGAATTTATAGGGGAGGTCGGGGAGCTGTTTTTT	CASSEFIGEVGELFF	-	TRBV25-1	few	TRBJ2-2
TGTGCCAGCAGCTTAGGGGGTGGGGGACAGGGGATATACGAGCAGTACTTC	CASSLGGGGQGIYEQYF	TRBD1	TRBV7-2	-	TRBJ2-7
TGTGCCAGTAGTATTCTAGGGAGGGACCAAGAGACCCAGTACTTC	CASSILGRDQETQYF	TRBD2	TRBV19	-	TRBJ2-5